This TCR beta chain was sequenced for a study of blood T cell repertoires in COVID-19. Method: immunoSEQ multiplex PCR; TCRdb's copy keeps in-frame clones and lacks some. The sample has 100,000 to 150,000 clones, about 74% seen once. The germline CDR1 and CDR2 sequences are SQVTM and ANQGSEA. The CDR3 loop spans 12 amino acids. This clone was observed once. An end of the junction differs from the germline gene, which may be a read error. This rearrangement joins TRBV29-1 to TRBJ2-4, with a possible D match to TRBD2 (5 bases). The sequence was obtained from a man aged 60 to 69 with acute or convalescent COVID-19. The sample was peripheral blood. CDR3 DNA: TGCAGCGTTGGGCTAGCCCAAAACATTCAGTACTTC. Amino acids: CSVGLAQNIQYF.